The clone carrying this TCR beta chain has just one count. Germline V gene data show CDR1 as SGHNT and CDR2 as YYREEE (reference sequence). CDR3 length: 14 amino acids. With V trimmed by 5 bases and J by 0 bases, 2 bases remained unmatched. This entry comes from a study of glioma-infiltrating T cells after dendritic cell vaccination. Study-level information: Patients had newly diagnosed or recurrent glioblastoma and received dendritic cell vaccines. Autologous tumor lysate was loaded overnight onto monocyte-derived dendritic cells grown seven days with IL-4 and GM-CSF.

Method: immunoSEQ multiplex PCR; TCRdb's copy keeps in-frame clones and lacks some. The sample lists tens of thousands of clones, under 90% occurring once. The sequencing used blood, collected before dendritic cell vaccination. This chain links TRBV5-4 with TRBJ2-1, with TRBD2 identical over 7 bases. The clonotype was recovered from a human donor with glioblastoma. For the CDR3, the DNA is TGTGCCAGCAGTGGGGGGGTCTCCTACAATGAGCAGTTCTTC. This translates into CASSGGVSYNEQFF.